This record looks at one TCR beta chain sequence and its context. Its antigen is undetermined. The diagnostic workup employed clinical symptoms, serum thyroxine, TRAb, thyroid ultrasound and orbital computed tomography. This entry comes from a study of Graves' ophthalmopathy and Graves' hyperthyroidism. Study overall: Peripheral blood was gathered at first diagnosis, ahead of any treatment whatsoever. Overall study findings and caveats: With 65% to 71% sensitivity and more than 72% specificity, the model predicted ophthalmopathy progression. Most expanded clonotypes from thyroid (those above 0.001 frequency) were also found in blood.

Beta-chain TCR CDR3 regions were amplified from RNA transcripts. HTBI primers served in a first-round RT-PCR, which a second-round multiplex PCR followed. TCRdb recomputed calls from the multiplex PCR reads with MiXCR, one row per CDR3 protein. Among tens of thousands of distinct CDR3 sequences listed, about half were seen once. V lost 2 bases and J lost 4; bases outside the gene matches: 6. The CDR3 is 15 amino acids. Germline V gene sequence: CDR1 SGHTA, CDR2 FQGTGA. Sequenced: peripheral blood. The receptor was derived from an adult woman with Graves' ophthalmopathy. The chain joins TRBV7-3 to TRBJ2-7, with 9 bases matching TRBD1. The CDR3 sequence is CASSLVVTGGYEQYF. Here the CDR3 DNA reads TGTGCCAGCAGCTTAGTCGTGACAGGGGGATACGAGCAGTACTTC.